The 13 T cell receptor beta chains presented below share a single source sample, sequenced in a study of blood T cell repertoires in COVID-19. The table came from immunoSEQ multiplex PCR; TCRdb's copy has only in-frame clones and leaves some out. The repertoire holds roughly 240,000 clones, roughly 85% seen once, with about 9.3% in the top ten. Sequencing was done on a sample of PBMCs or T cells enriched from blood (not recorded which). These receptors all stem from a woman aged 45-65 years with acute COVID-19.

This clone was detected only a few times. J is TRBJ2-7 and V is TRBV27; 8 bases are a match to TRBD2. The germline gives CDR1 MNHEY, CDR2 SMNVEV (reference sequence). Trimming cost V 3 bases and J 2 bases; bases outside gene matches: 12. This CDR3 is built from 17 residues. In nucleotides, the CDR3 is TGTGCCAGCAGTTTCGCCGGGGGGGTTCAGGGAACCTACGAGCAGTACTTC. Its protein is CASSFAGGVQGTYEQYF.

This clone appeared many times. The chain uses TRBV30 and TRBJ1-1; D gene unclear. V was shortened by 4 bases and J by 1 base, with 7 bases between the two germline ends. CDR3 length: 12 amino acids. Germline V lookup: CDR1 GTSNPN, CDR2 SVGIG (reference sequence). CDR3 sequence (DNA): TGTGCCTGGAAAAGAGCGAACACTGAAGCTTTCTTT. Protein product: CAWKRANTEAFF.

The chain employs TRBV18 and TRBJ1-5; 9 bases match TRBD1. CDR3 length equals 16 residues. Germline lookup yields CDR1 KGHSH and CDR2 LQKENI. Trimming cost V 6 bases and J 4 bases; bases outside gene matches: 10. Here the CDR3 reads CASSDRGSTVNQPQHF. Written as DNA, the CDR3 is TGTGCCAGCTCCGACAGGGGGAGTACCGTTAATCAGCCCCAGCATTTT. Full variable domain (missing parts from reference TRBV18 and TRBJ1-5): NAGVMQNPRHLVRRRGQEARLRCSPMKGHSHVYWYRQLPEEGLKFMVYLQKENIIDESGMPKERFSAEFPKEGPSILRIQQVVRGDSAAYFCASSDRGSTVNQPQHFGDGTRLSIL.

The chain carries TRBV6-2 or TRBV6-3 and TRBJ1-1; D uncertain. The CDR3 covers 14 residues. Germline V gene lookup returns CDR1 MNHEY and CDR2 SVGEGT. V was trimmed by 0 bases and J by 4 bases, leaving 9 bases between them. DNA for the CDR3: TGTGCCAGCAGTTACTCGGTCATCGGCACTGAAGCTTTCTTT. It codes for CASSYSVIGTEAFF.

The gene calls are TRBV27 and TRBJ2-5; 9 bases map to TRBD1. Trimming removed 8 bases from V and 5 bases from J; junction bases left unmatched: 6. Germline CDR1 MNHEY, CDR2 SMNVEV (reference sequence). There are 13 residues in the CDR3. CDR3 loop: CASAGTGRETQYF. CDR3 in DNA: TGTGCCAGCGCTGGGACAGGGAGGGAGACCCAGTACTTC.

The chain couples TRBV7-9 to TRBJ2-3; 7 nucleotides align to TRBD2. This CDR3 is built from 15 residues. With V trimmed by 7 bases and J by 1 base, 8 bases remained unmatched. Germline loops: CDR1 SEHNR, CDR2 FQNEAQ (reference sequence). The CDR3 sequence is CASTRFAGGTDTQYF. In DNA form, the CDR3 reads TGTGCCAGCACTCGATTTGCGGGAGGCACAGATACGCAGTATTTT.

The chain combines TRBV2 with TRBJ2-2, with TRBD2 matching 12 bases. CDR3 length: 16 amino acids. Germline CDR1 and CDR2: SNHLY and FYNNEI. After removal of 4 bases from V and 7 bases from J, the junction contained 7 bases not matched to a gene. The CDR3 nucleotides are TGTGCCAGCAGTGCTAGCGGGGGGGCCAAAGGCGGGGAGCTGTTTTTT. It specifies CASSASGGAKGGELFF. The full variable domain, in which reference TRBV2 and TRBJ2-2 provide the parts outside the CDR3, is EPEVTQTPSHQVTQMGQEVILRCVPISNHLYFYWYRQILGQKVEFLVSFYNNEISEKSEIFDDQFSVERPDGSNFTLKIRSTKLEDSAMYFCASSASGGAKGGELFFGEGSRLTVL.

The chain joins TRBV5-1 to TRBJ2-7; the match to TRBD1 covers 7 bases. CDR3 length: 15 amino acids. The germline gives CDR1 SGHRS, CDR2 YFSETQ. V lost 0 bases, J lost 0 bases, and 3 bases stayed unmatched. CDR3 amino acids: CASSLGDRSSYEQYF. The CDR3 bases are TGCGCCAGCAGCTTGGGGGACAGAAGCTCCTACGAGCAGTACTTC. The full variable domain, rest sourced from reference TRBV5-1 and TRBJ2-7, is KAGVTQTPRYLIKTRGQQVTLSCSPISGHRSVSWYQQTPGQGLQFLFEYFSETQRNKGNFPGRFSGRQFSNSRSEMNVSTLELGDSALYLCASSLGDRSSYEQYFGPGTRLTVT.

A single count supports this clone. This chain joins TRBV6-1 and TRBJ2-4, with 8 bases matching TRBD1. This CDR3 contains 16 residues. With V trimmed by 4 bases and J by 1 base, 6 bases remained unmatched. The germline V gene encodes CDR1 MNHNS and CDR2 SASEGT. The CDR3 nucleotides are TGTGCCAGCAGTGCCGACAGGGGCGCTGCCAAAAACATTCAGTACTTC. Its translation is CASSADRGAAKNIQYF.

This clone turned up a few times. The chain has TRBV5-1 and TRBJ1-6; D is perhaps TRBD1 (6 bases). Germline V gene sequence: CDR1 SGHRS, CDR2 YFSETQ. This CDR3 spans 14 amino acids. V was clipped by 1 base and J by 6 bases, with 8 bases between them. CDR3 DNA sequence: TGCGCCAGCAGCTTGAAACAGGGTAATTCACCCCTCCACTTT. Amino acid sequence: CASSLKQGNSPLHF.

The chain links TRBV9 to TRBJ2-2; 10 positions agree with TRBD1. V shed 4 bases and J 4 bases; nucleotides not matched to a gene: 13. Germline V gives CDR1 SGDLS, CDR2 YYNGEE. This CDR3 spans 18 amino acids. The DNA of the CDR3 is TGTGCCAGCAGCCGGGGGGGAACCGGGACAGGGGTCACCGGGGAGCTGTTTTTT. Amino acids: CASSRGGTGTGVTGELFF.

The rearrangement links TRBV15 to TRBJ1-1; TRBD1 matches 9 bases. This CDR3 has 15 residues. Germline lookup yields CDR1 LNHNV and CDR2 YYDKDF (reference sequence). The V segment lost 2 bases and the J segment 4 bases; nucleotides outside the gene matches: 5. CDR3 in amino acids: CATSRLDRGSTEAFF. CDR3 in DNA: TGTGCCACCAGCAGACTGGACAGGGGAAGCACTGAAGCTTTCTTT.

This clone occurred once. The chain recombines TRBV4-3 with TRBJ1-6; no definite D call. Germline CDR1 LGHNA, CDR2 YSLEER. The length of the CDR3 is 16 residues. V shed 0 bases and J shed 13 bases, with 19 bases lying between them. The CDR3 nucleotides are TGCGCCAGCAGCCAAGAGGTGCACAGCCCCCGGGGTCCCCTCCACTTT. This sequence encodes CASSQEVHSPRGPLHF.